The 25 T cell receptor beta chains given below trace back to one sample, sequenced in a study of T cell responses to AZD1222 COVID-19 vaccine. Repertoires were generated with immunoSEQ multiplex PCR, while TCRdb's copy carries only in-frame clones and drops some. The table lists about 120,000 clones, 80% to 95% of them singletons. The sequences come from peripheral blood, collected 28 days after the second AZD1222 dose. The receptors derive from an adult who received the AZD1222 COVID-19 vaccine.

In its sample, this clone was seen once. The chain couples TRBV6-5 to TRBJ1-5; 10 nucleotides agree with TRBD1. CDR1 and CDR2 (germline): MNHEY, SVGAGI. There are 15 residues in the CDR3. The trim removed 8 bases at V and 2 bases at J, leaving 6 bases unmatched. The CDR3 region is CASGDRGWGNQPQHF. The CDR3 nucleotides are TGTGCCAGCGGGGACAGGGGTTGGGGCAATCAGCCCCAGCATTTT.

The chain couples TRBV5-4 to TRBJ2-5; D call uncertain. Trimming took 0 bases from V and 2 from J, leaving 11 bases between them. The germline V gene encodes CDR1 SGHNT and CDR2 YYREEE (reference sequence). This CDR3 comprises 15 residues. The CDR3 sequence is CASSLARASQETQYF. The CDR3 bases are TGTGCCAGCAGCTTGGCCCGGGCATCTCAAGAGACCCAGTACTTC.

This chain links TRBV18 with TRBJ1-3; TRBD1 aligns across 7 bases. Trimming took 3 bases from V and 4 from J; bases not matched to a gene: 9. The V gene's germline CDR1 is KGHSH and CDR2 LQKENI. The CDR3 covers 16 residues. The CDR3 nucleotides are TGTGCCAGCTCACCTGGAGGGGGCCCTTCGGGAAACACCATATATTTT. This codes for CASSPGGGPSGNTIYF.

The chain couples TRBV18 to TRBJ2-7; D might be TRBD1 (7 bases). The ends were cut back, 0 bases at V and 0 bases at J, with 12 bases in the middle. The germline V gene encodes CDR1 KGHSH and CDR2 LQKENI. This CDR3 has 16 amino acids. DNA for the CDR3: TGTGCCAGCTCACCACCGGGGCAGGGGGGCTCCTACGAGCAGTACTTC. This encodes CASSPPGQGGSYEQYF.

In this sample, this clone turned up once. The genes are TRBV15 and TRBJ1-2, with a weak D call TRBD1 (5 bases). Germline CDR1 is LNHNV and CDR2 is YYDKDF (reference sequence). Trimming stripped 0 bases from V and 4 bases from J, with 12 bases between. The CDR3 contains 15 residues. CDR3 coding DNA: TGTGCCACCAGCAGAGATAGAGGCGGGGGCTATGGCTACACCTTC. Its translation is CATSRDRGGGYGYTF.

The chain couples TRBV25-1 to TRBJ1-4; 9 bases match TRBD1. Losses at the gene ends were 3 bases for V and 2 bases for J; bases not matched to a gene: 7. This CDR3 is built from 17 residues. Germline CDR1 is MGHDK and CDR2 is SYGVNS. In DNA form, the CDR3 reads TGTGCCAGCAGTGACAGACAGGGGGGAGCGACTAATGAAAAACTGTTTTTT. It encodes CASSDRQGGATNEKLFF.

For the CDR3, the DNA is TGCGCCAGCAGCCAACCAGGGCTTCCCTTCACTGAAGCTTTCTTT. Translation: CASSQPGLPFTEAFF. The chain is built from TRBV4-1 and TRBJ1-1; the D gene is possibly TRBD1 (5 bases). Deletions cut 2 bases from V and 4 bases from J, with 14 bases between. Germline CDR1 is MGHRA and CDR2 is YSYEKL. There are 15 residues in the CDR3.

This clone was observed once. The chain couples TRBV7-9 to TRBJ1-2, with a tentative D call TRBD1 (5 bases). V lost 5 bases and J 8 bases, leaving 18 bases between the germline ends. Looked up from germline, CDR1 is SEHNR and CDR2 is FQNEAQ (reference sequence). This CDR3 has 14 amino acids. The CDR3 coding sequence is TGTGCCAGCAGCCCGCCTGGGGCAGGGAGGGGCTACACCTTC. It codes for CASSPPGAGRGYTF. The variable domain in full, with the rest retrieved from reference TRBV7-9 and TRBJ1-2, is DTGVSQNPRHKITKRGQNVTFRCDPISEHNRLYWYRQTLGQGPEFLTYFQNEAQLEKSRLLSDRFSAERPKGSFSTLEIQRTEQGDSAMYLCASSPPGAGRGYTFGSGTRLTVV.

This chain uses TRBV6-5 with TRBJ1-5, with a weak D call TRBD1 (6 bases). Trimming stripped 5 bases from V and 6 bases from J, with 17 bases between. The CDR3 runs 15 residues. Germline V gene sequence: CDR1 MNHEY, CDR2 SVGAGI. This CDR3 reads CASSRDETGFQPQHF. For the CDR3, the DNA is TGTGCCAGCAGTAGAGATGAGACAGGTTTTCAGCCCCAGCATTTT.

The chain recombines TRBV4-1 with TRBJ1-1; D ambiguous. Germline CDR1 reads MGHRA; CDR2 reads YSYEKL. The length of the CDR3 is 15 residues. The ends were cut back, 4 bases at V and 1 base at J, with 13 bases in the middle. CDR3 loop: CASSRRPGQNTEAFF. CDR3 bases: TGCGCCAGCAGCCGCCGGCCCGGCCAGAACACTGAAGCTTTCTTT.

Notes on this clone: Additional DNA sequences in this sample encode the identical CDR3. The chain has TRBV4-1 and TRBJ1-5; D is undetermined. The CDR3 is made up of 15 amino acids. Germline-derived CDR1 and CDR2 are MGHRA and YSYEKL. Between the trimmed V and J ends, which lost 0 bases and 0 bases, there was a span of 6 bases. The CDR3 reads CASSQDTGSNQPQHF. The CDR3 coding sequence is TGCGCCAGCAGCCAAGATACGGGTAGCAATCAGCCCCAGCATTTT.

CDR3 region: CASSLASGGTRSYEQYF. The DNA of the CDR3 is TGTGCCAGCAGCTTAGCTAGCGGGGGGACCCGCTCCTACGAGCAGTACTTC. V gene TRBV7-2 combines with J gene TRBJ2-7; 10 nucleotides align to TRBD2. This CDR3 region has 17 residues. The germline V gene has CDR1 SGHTA and CDR2 FQGNSA. The V segment lost 0 bases and the J segment 0 bases; nucleotides outside the gene matches: 5.

The V call is TRBV28, the J call TRBJ1-1; TRBD1 might be the D (5 bases). V lost 6 bases, J lost 3 bases, and 11 bases lay in between. This CDR3 is built from 13 residues. The germline CDR1 and CDR2 sequences are MDHEN and SYDVKM. The CDR3 region has the DNA TGTGCCAGCAGCCTGGGGGGGGACACTGAAGCTTTCTTT. Amino acids: CASSLGGDTEAFF.

The CDR3 loop is CASSKTGAYEQYF. CDR3 DNA: TGTGCCAGCTCAAAGACAGGTGCCTACGAGCAGTACTTC. The rearrangement joins TRBV18 to TRBJ2-7, with D possibly being TRBD1 (6 bases). This CDR3 region has 13 residues. Trimming pared 5 bases from V and 2 bases from J, leaving 10 bases between. Germline V CDR1 and CDR2: KGHSH, LQKENI.

The chain uses TRBV6-5 and TRBJ2-3, with D unclear. V lost 0 bases to trimming and J lost 2 bases, with 6 bases between them. Germline V gene lookup returns CDR1 MNHEY and CDR2 SVGAGI. This CDR3 is 14 amino acids long. The CDR3 protein is CASSYSQATDTQYF. The CDR3 DNA is TGTGCCAGCAGTTACTCCCAGGCCACAGATACGCAGTATTTT.

The gene calls are TRBV20-1 and TRBJ2-1; 8 bases fit TRBD2. The CDR3 loop spans 16 amino acids. Germline CDR1 reads DFQATT; CDR2 reads SNEGSKA (reference sequence). Losses at the gene ends were 3 bases for V and 1 base for J; bases not matched to a gene: 8. The CDR3 spells CSASSSGGQSYNEQFF. CDR3 nucleotide sequence: TGCAGTGCTAGTAGCAGCGGGGGTCAGTCCTACAATGAGCAGTTCTTC.

The chain is built from TRBV29-1 and TRBJ2-5; D gene uncertain. From germline, CDR1 is SQVTM and CDR2 ANQGSEA. The V end was cut by 0 bases, the J end by 4 bases, with 0 bases between. CDR3 length: 10 amino acids. In DNA, the CDR3 is TGCAGCGTTGAAGAAGAGACCCAGTACTTC. Translation gives CSVEEETQYF. The full variable domain, its missing parts supplied by reference TRBV29-1 and TRBJ2-5, is SAVISQKPSRDICQRGTSLTIQCQVDSQVTMMFWYRQQPGQSLTLIATANQGSEATYESGFVIDKFPISRPNLTFSTLTVSNMSPEDSSIYLCSVEEETQYFGPGTRLLVL.

The J gene is TRBJ2-7, the V gene TRBV6-1; D perhaps matches TRBD1 (6 bases). The CDR3 has 14 residues. Germline CDR1 and CDR2: MNHNS and SASEGT. V was cut by 2 bases and J by 2 bases, with 10 bases left in between. The CDR3 protein is CASSEYRVPYEQYF. The CDR3 nucleotides are TGTGCCAGCAGTGAATACAGGGTTCCCTACGAGCAGTACTTC.

The chain joins TRBV5-6 to TRBJ1-4; D not resolved. The CDR3 consists of 14 residues. V lost 0 bases, J lost 8 bases, and 11 bases lay in between. CDR1 and CDR2 (germline): SGHDT, YYEEEE. In nucleotides, the CDR3 is TGTGCCAGCAGCTTGGGTGGTAGGCGAGAAAAACTGTTTTTT. As protein: CASSLGGRREKLFF.

This clone was seen only once. The chain carries TRBV7-2 and TRBJ1-1; D ambiguous. Trimming shortened V by 2 bases and J by 2 bases, and 6 bases separated the two germline ends. Germline V gene lookup returns CDR1 SGHTA and CDR2 FQGNSA. CDR3 length: 13 amino acids. As DNA, the CDR3 is TGTGCCAGCAGCTTAATATTTAACACTGAAGCTTTCTTT. Its translation: CASSLIFNTEAFF.

The chain uses TRBV28 and TRBJ1-5, with D perhaps TRBD1 (5 bases). CDR1 is MDHEN and CDR2 is SYDVKM in the germline V gene. The V end was cut by 7 bases, the J end by 2 bases, with 12 bases between. The CDR3 length is 14 residues. The CDR3: CASTPQGGNQPQHF. CDR3 in DNA: TGTGCCAGCACCCCGCAGGGTGGCAATCAGCCCCAGCATTTT. The complete variable domain, with remaining parts taken from reference TRBV28 and TRBJ1-5, reads DVKVTQSSRYLVKRTGEKVFLECVQDMDHENMFWYRQDPGLGLRLIYFSYDVKMKEKGDIPEGYSVSREKKERFSLILESASTNQTSMYLCASTPQGGNQPQHFGDGTRLSIL.

The gene calls are TRBV20-1 and TRBJ1-1; D ambiguous. Trimming shortened V by 7 bases and J by 3 bases, and 9 bases separated the two germline ends. The CDR3 runs 11 residues. Per the germline V gene, CDR1 is DFQATT and CDR2 is SNEGSKA (reference sequence). In nucleotides, the CDR3 is TGCAGTGTTGCCAGATACACTGAAGCTTTCTTT. Translated, it gives CSVARYTEAFF.

This chain uses TRBV7-9 with TRBJ1-2; D remains ambiguous. Germline V lookup: CDR1 SEHNR, CDR2 FQNEAQ (reference sequence). V shed 8 bases and J shed 7 bases, with 17 bases lying between them. The CDR3 extends over 13 amino acids. CDR3 amino acids: CASGEFPDFGYTF. DNA for the CDR3: TGTGCCAGCGGAGAGTTCCCGGATTTTGGCTACACCTTC. The full variable domain, in which reference TRBV7-9 and TRBJ1-2 provide the parts outside the CDR3, is DTGVSQNPRHKITKRGQNVTFRCDPISEHNRLYWYRQTLGQGPEFLTYFQNEAQLEKSRLLSDRFSAERPKGSFSTLEIQRTEQGDSAMYLCASGEFPDFGYTFGSGTRLTVV.

The chain has TRBV18 and TRBJ2-2; D ambiguous. The V gene's germline CDR1 is KGHSH and CDR2 LQKENI. Trimming removed 3 bases at V and 1 base at J, with 6 bases between. This CDR3 region has 14 residues. CDR3 in DNA: TGTGCCAGCTCACCCTGGGGGAACACCGGGGAGCTGTTTTTT. Residues: CASSPWGNTGELFF.

The chain employs TRBV7-2 and TRBJ2-5, with D possibly being TRBD2 (7 bases). Per the germline V gene, CDR1 is SGHTA and CDR2 is FQGNSA. V lost 2 bases and J 5 bases, leaving 15 bases between the germline ends. The CDR3 consists of 15 residues. The CDR3 nucleotides read TGTGCCAGCAGCTTACTACGGGGGGCCGAGGAGACCCAGTACTTC. As protein: CASSLLRGAEETQYF.